These T cell receptor beta chains were read from a single sample in a study of human T cells and chemical hapten exposure. A single record per CDR3 protein comes from TCRdb applying MiXCR to the RACE reads. The top ten hold around 5.6% of the sample, which has a few hundred thousand distinct CDR3 sequences, roughly 6.3% seen once. The sequenced sample was whole blood, obtained in connection with sensitization to the hapten diphenylcyclopropenone (DPC). These receptors all come from a woman under 30 with alopecia areata. Some clones in this sample may be carry-over from other donors' samples. The CDR3 runs from the conserved cysteine through the conserved F or W. The order of the fields is CDR3 DNA, CDR3 protein, D gene, clone size, J gene, V gene. D genes are given only for firm matches. Not all rows give a size; the values are once, few, many and, for expanded clones, a class.

CDR3nt: TGTGCCAGCAGTTACCGGGACTCGCAGGTCTATAATTCACCCCTCCACTTT
CDR3aa: CASSYRDSQVYNSPLHF
d_gene: -
abundance: -
j_gene: TRBJ1-6
v_gene: TRBV6-6

CDR3nt: TGTGCCAGCAGTCACCAAGCCAACGTCCTGACTTTC
CDR3aa: CASSHQANVLTF
d_gene: -
abundance: few
j_gene: TRBJ2-6
v_gene: TRBV6-5

CDR3nt: TGTGCCAGCAGCCGCCTGACTAGCGGGGGCCTCTCTGGGGCCAACGTCCTGACTTTC
CDR3aa: CASSRLTSGGLSGANVLTF
d_gene: TRBD2
abundance: many
j_gene: TRBJ2-6
v_gene: TRBV6-1

CDR3nt: TGTGCCAGCAGTTACAGGGCCAGTAGCACAGATACGCAGTATTTT
CDR3aa: CASSYRASSTDTQYF
d_gene: -
abundance: few
j_gene: TRBJ2-3
v_gene: TRBV6-2/TRBV6-3

CDR3nt: TGTGCCAGCAGTTCTACAGGGGGAAACTATGGCTACACCTTC
CDR3aa: CASSSTGGNYGYTF
d_gene: TRBD1
abundance: many
j_gene: TRBJ1-2
v_gene: TRBV12-3/TRBV12-4

CDR3nt: TGTGCCAGCAGCGTAGACGCCGCGATGGGTTCACCCCTCCACTTT
CDR3aa: CASSVDAAMGSPLHF
d_gene: -
abundance: many
j_gene: TRBJ1-6
v_gene: TRBV9

CDR3nt: TGTGCCAGCAGCTTCGGACAGGAGGATGGCTACACCTTC
CDR3aa: CASSFGQEDGYTF
d_gene: TRBD1
abundance: many
j_gene: TRBJ1-2
v_gene: TRBV7-9

CDR3nt: TGTGCCAGCAGGGAGGGACGGAGTGAGCAGTTCTTC
CDR3aa: CASREGRSEQFF
d_gene: -
abundance: few
j_gene: TRBJ2-1
v_gene: TRBV12-3/TRBV12-4

CDR3nt: TGTGCCAGCTCACCGAAGCGGGGGGCGATCACAGATACGCAGTATTTT
CDR3aa: CASSPKRGAITDTQYF
d_gene: TRBD2
abundance: -
j_gene: TRBJ2-3
v_gene: TRBV18

CDR3nt: TGTGCCAGCAGTGCCCCGGGTCTCGGGGTCGTCGAGCAGTACTTC
CDR3aa: CASSAPGLGVVEQYF
d_gene: -
abundance: -
j_gene: TRBJ2-7
v_gene: TRBV12-3/TRBV12-4

CDR3nt: TGTGCCAGCAGGGGGACTACGGGGACTGAAGCTTTCTTT
CDR3aa: CASRGTTGTEAFF
d_gene: -
abundance: many
j_gene: TRBJ1-1
v_gene: TRBV6-5

CDR3nt: TGTGCCAGCAGTCCCCTAGCGGAAGAGACCCAGTACTTC
CDR3aa: CASSPLAEETQYF
d_gene: TRBD2
abundance: few
j_gene: TRBJ2-5
v_gene: TRBV6-2/TRBV6-3

CDR3nt: TGTGCCAGCAGTCTCCTTGGACAGGGGTTCACTGAAGCTTTCTTT
CDR3aa: CASSLLGQGFTEAFF
d_gene: TRBD1
abundance: once
j_gene: TRBJ1-1
v_gene: TRBV27

CDR3nt: TGTGCCAGCAGCCCGCTAGGGTATGGAGGAAACACCATATATTTT
CDR3aa: CASSPLGYGGNTIYF
d_gene: -
abundance: many
j_gene: TRBJ1-3
v_gene: TRBV5-6

CDR3nt: TGTGCCAGCAGCCTTGACAGGGTCCTAACTGAAGCTTTCTTT
CDR3aa: CASSLDRVLTEAFF
d_gene: TRBD1
abundance: many
j_gene: TRBJ1-1
v_gene: TRBV28

CDR3nt: TGCGCCAGCAGCCAAGATGTCGGGGGGCCCACAGATACGCAGTATTTT
CDR3aa: CASSQDVGGPTDTQYF
d_gene: -
abundance: -
j_gene: TRBJ2-3
v_gene: TRBV4-3

CDR3nt: TGCAGTGGGCCCGGAATCGGCACAGATACGCAGTATTTT
CDR3aa: CSGPGIGTDTQYF
d_gene: -
abundance: -
j_gene: TRBJ2-3
v_gene: TRBV20-1

CDR3nt: TGCAGTGCTAGAGATGGCGCAGGGGGTGGCAATCAGCCCCAGCATTTT
CDR3aa: CSARDGAGGGNQPQHF
d_gene: TRBD1
abundance: many
j_gene: TRBJ1-5
v_gene: TRBV20-1

CDR3nt: TGTGCCAGCAGTGGACAGGGAACGGGTGAAAAACTGTTTTTT
CDR3aa: CASSGQGTGEKLFF
d_gene: TRBD1
abundance: few
j_gene: TRBJ1-4
v_gene: TRBV2

CDR3nt: TGTGCCAGCAGCTGGGACTTCCAGAGCACAGATACGCAGTATTTT
CDR3aa: CASSWDFQSTDTQYF
d_gene: -
abundance: -
j_gene: TRBJ2-3
v_gene: TRBV5-4

CDR3nt: TGTGCCAGCAGCTATGCGAGGGAGCGTGAAGCTTTCTTT
CDR3aa: CASSYAREREAFF
d_gene: -
abundance: -
j_gene: TRBJ1-1
v_gene: TRBV7-9

CDR3nt: TGTGCCAGCAGCGTAGTGGCTATCGGCACAGATACGCAGTATTTT
CDR3aa: CASSVVAIGTDTQYF
d_gene: -
abundance: -
j_gene: TRBJ2-3
v_gene: TRBV9

CDR3nt: TGTGCCAGCAGTCCTCAGGGAAGTGAGACTGAAGCTTTCTTT
CDR3aa: CASSPQGSETEAFF
d_gene: -
abundance: many
j_gene: TRBJ1-1
v_gene: TRBV12-3/TRBV12-4

CDR3nt: TGCAGCGTTGGGGCAGGGCTATTAACTGAAGCTTTCTTT
CDR3aa: CSVGAGLLTEAFF
d_gene: -
abundance: many
j_gene: TRBJ1-1
v_gene: TRBV29-1

CDR3nt: TGCAGCGTTGGACTGAGTACAGATACGCAGTATTTT
CDR3aa: CSVGLSTDTQYF
d_gene: -
abundance: -
j_gene: TRBJ2-3
v_gene: TRBV29-1

CDR3nt: TGTGCCAGCAGTTTGATGGGGGGAGACACTGAAGCTTTCTTT
CDR3aa: CASSLMGGDTEAFF
d_gene: -
abundance: few
j_gene: TRBJ1-1
v_gene: TRBV28

CDR3nt: TGTGCCAGCTCACCAGGAAACACCATATATTTT
CDR3aa: CASSPGNTIYF
d_gene: -
abundance: many
j_gene: TRBJ1-3
v_gene: TRBV18

CDR3nt: TGTGCCAGCAGTGCCGGACAGGGGAGGAATCAGCCCCAGCATTTT
CDR3aa: CASSAGQGRNQPQHF
d_gene: TRBD1
abundance: few
j_gene: TRBJ1-5
v_gene: TRBV2

CDR3nt: TGTGCCAGCAGCTCCCCTGGACAGGGCGAGGCTGAAGCTTTCTTT
CDR3aa: CASSSPGQGEAEAFF
d_gene: TRBD1
abundance: many
j_gene: TRBJ1-1
v_gene: TRBV7-9

CDR3nt: TGTGCCAGCAGTCAGGGGTTTGCTGAAAAACTGTTTTTT
CDR3aa: CASSQGFAEKLFF
d_gene: -
abundance: -
j_gene: TRBJ1-4
v_gene: TRBV6-1

CDR3nt: TGTGCCAGCAGCGAAGGACCCGGGGACAGCCGAGAGACCCAGTACTTC
CDR3aa: CASSEGPGDSRETQYF
d_gene: TRBD1
abundance: few
j_gene: TRBJ2-5
v_gene: TRBV9

CDR3nt: TGTGCCAGCAGCCCCAACCCACAAATGGTGGACTACACCTTC
CDR3aa: CASSPNPQMVDYTF
d_gene: -
abundance: -
j_gene: TRBJ1-2
v_gene: TRBV7-9

CDR3nt: TGCGCCAGCAGCCAAGATGCCTACAATGAGCAGTTCTTC
CDR3aa: CASSQDAYNEQFF
d_gene: -
abundance: -
j_gene: TRBJ2-1
v_gene: TRBV4-3

CDR3nt: TGTGCCAGCGCGAGAGGGACAGGGTCTTACTACGAGCAGTACTTC
CDR3aa: CASARGTGSYYEQYF
d_gene: TRBD1
abundance: few
j_gene: TRBJ2-7
v_gene: TRBV9

CDR3nt: TGTGCCAGCAGTTGGGTGAGCGAACGCACAGATACGCAGTATTTT
CDR3aa: CASSWVSERTDTQYF
d_gene: -
abundance: few
j_gene: TRBJ2-3
v_gene: TRBV12-3/TRBV12-4

CDR3nt: TGTGCCATCAGTGGACCGGACCGAGACTACGAGCAGTACTTC
CDR3aa: CAISGPDRDYEQYF
d_gene: -
abundance: -
j_gene: TRBJ2-7
v_gene: TRBV10-3

CDR3nt: TGTGCCATCAGCCCAACCAGGGGGACCCTCCACTTT
CDR3aa: CAISPTRGTLHF
d_gene: TRBD1
abundance: many
j_gene: TRBJ1-6
v_gene: TRBV10-3

CDR3nt: TGCGCCAGCAGCCAAGATTGGGGGAATGAAAAACTGTTTTTT
CDR3aa: CASSQDWGNEKLFF
d_gene: -
abundance: many
j_gene: TRBJ1-4
v_gene: TRBV4-3

CDR3nt: TGTGCCAGCAGCCCCCCAACCGGGAATACCCGCTATGGCTACACCTTC
CDR3aa: CASSPPTGNTRYGYTF
d_gene: -
abundance: many
j_gene: TRBJ1-2
v_gene: TRBV7-9

CDR3nt: TGTGCCAGCAGCCGCAGGGGCAATCAGCCCCAGCATTTT
CDR3aa: CASSRRGNQPQHF
d_gene: -
abundance: many
j_gene: TRBJ1-5
v_gene: TRBV7-2

CDR3nt: TGTGCCAGCAGCCACCCCCCGGGAACCGGGGAGCTGTTTTTT
CDR3aa: CASSHPPGTGELFF
d_gene: -
abundance: few
j_gene: TRBJ2-2
v_gene: TRBV6-2/TRBV6-3

CDR3nt: TGCAGTGCTAAAGGGGGGCAAGAGACCCAGTACTTC
CDR3aa: CSAKGGQETQYF
d_gene: -
abundance: few
j_gene: TRBJ2-5
v_gene: TRBV20-1

CDR3nt: TGTGCCAGCACCAAAGGGAACAGCGGGGGGGCCGTGAGCACAGATACGCAGTATTTT
CDR3aa: CASTKGNSGGAVSTDTQYF
d_gene: -
abundance: few
j_gene: TRBJ2-3
v_gene: TRBV21-1

CDR3nt: TGTGCCAGCAGCTTAGCGCGGCAGACCCCAGGCTTTCCCCTCCACTTT
CDR3aa: CASSLARQTPGFPLHF
d_gene: -
abundance: many
j_gene: TRBJ1-6
v_gene: TRBV7-8

CDR3nt: TGTGCCAGCATAAACAGGGGCGGGAGCTCTGGAAACACCATATATTTT
CDR3aa: CASINRGGSSGNTIYF
d_gene: TRBD1
abundance: many
j_gene: TRBJ1-3
v_gene: TRBV12-3/TRBV12-4

CDR3nt: TGCAGCGTTGTTACAGGGGTAGGCTACGAGCAGTACTTC
CDR3aa: CSVVTGVGYEQYF
d_gene: TRBD1
abundance: few
j_gene: TRBJ2-7
v_gene: TRBV29-1

CDR3nt: TGTGCCAGCAGGAAGACTAGTTCAGATACGCAGTATTTT
CDR3aa: CASRKTSSDTQYF
d_gene: -
abundance: -
j_gene: TRBJ2-3
v_gene: TRBV6-2/TRBV6-3

CDR3nt: TGCAGTGCACCGTCCGGGGCCTACGAGCAGTACTTC
CDR3aa: CSAPSGAYEQYF
d_gene: -
abundance: few
j_gene: TRBJ2-7
v_gene: TRBV20-1

CDR3nt: TGTGCCAGCAGTTTTCTCGTAGGGGTTAACACCGGGGAGCTGTTTTTT
CDR3aa: CASSFLVGVNTGELFF
d_gene: -
abundance: many
j_gene: TRBJ2-2
v_gene: TRBV12-3/TRBV12-4

CDR3nt: TGTGCCAGCGTACAAGGCCCTAGCGGGAGCTCTGGGGCCAACGTCCTGACTTTC
CDR3aa: CASVQGPSGSSGANVLTF
d_gene: TRBD2
abundance: many
j_gene: TRBJ2-6
v_gene: TRBV4-2

CDR3nt: TGTGCCAGCAGTTATGGAGAACTCTATAATTCACCCCTCCACTTT
CDR3aa: CASSYGELYNSPLHF
d_gene: -
abundance: many
j_gene: TRBJ1-6
v_gene: TRBV6-2/TRBV6-3

CDR3nt: TGTGCCAGCAGCTTGGCTATTCGGAAAAGCACAGATACGCAGTATTTT
CDR3aa: CASSLAIRKSTDTQYF
d_gene: -
abundance: few
j_gene: TRBJ2-3
v_gene: TRBV5-6

CDR3nt: TGTGCCAGCAGTTCATTGAACCAAGAGACCCAGTACTTC
CDR3aa: CASSSLNQETQYF
d_gene: -
abundance: many
j_gene: TRBJ2-5
v_gene: TRBV12-3/TRBV12-4

CDR3nt: TGTGCCAGCAGTTACGGACAGGTTTATGGCTACACCTTC
CDR3aa: CASSYGQVYGYTF
d_gene: TRBD1
abundance: many
j_gene: TRBJ1-2
v_gene: TRBV6-5

CDR3nt: TGCGCCAGCAGAGTGTCCGGGGACACAGATACGCAGTATTTT
CDR3aa: CASRVSGDTDTQYF
d_gene: -
abundance: -
j_gene: TRBJ2-3
v_gene: TRBV5-1

CDR3nt: TGCAGTGCTTGGGACGGAAGACGCACAGATACGCAGTATTTT
CDR3aa: CSAWDGRRTDTQYF
d_gene: -
abundance: few
j_gene: TRBJ2-3
v_gene: TRBV20-1

CDR3nt: TGTGCCAGCAGCTCCCCTCAGGCTCCCCTCCACTTT
CDR3aa: CASSSPQAPLHF
d_gene: -
abundance: many
j_gene: TRBJ1-6
v_gene: TRBV7-2

CDR3nt: TGTGCCAGCAGTTTAGCGGGGGGCCAAGAGACCCAGTACTTC
CDR3aa: CASSLAGGQETQYF
d_gene: TRBD2
abundance: many
j_gene: TRBJ2-5
v_gene: TRBV27

CDR3nt: TGTGCCAGCAGTTTAAACCCCTACCTAGCGGGGGGACCCTCCTACAATGAGCAGTTCTTC
CDR3aa: CASSLNPYLAGGPSYNEQFF
d_gene: TRBD2
abundance: few
j_gene: TRBJ2-1
v_gene: TRBV28